Below are 14 T cell receptor beta chains sequenced from a single sample in a study of early stage breast cancer tumors. Repertoires were generated with immunoSEQ multiplex PCR, while TCRdb's copy carries only in-frame clones and drops some. Of roughly 58,000 clones in the sample, 75% to 95% were seen once. Sequencing was carried out using blood. The source of these receptors is a person aged 65-85 years with breast cancer.

This clone was picked up one time. This chain uses TRBV6-6 with TRBJ2-7; TRBD1 matches 9 bases. Germline lookup yields CDR1 MNHNY and CDR2 SVGAGI (reference sequence). The V and J ends lost 2 bases and 6 bases, in that order; junction bases with no gene match: 8. The CDR3 runs 15 residues. CDR3: CASSYRQGGSGEQYF. The CDR3 DNA is TGTGCCAGCAGTTACCGACAGGGGGGGTCGGGCGAGCAGTACTTC.

This chain uses TRBV25-1 with TRBJ2-1, with 8 nucleotides matching TRBD1. This CDR3 comprises 13 residues. The germline CDR1 and CDR2 sequences are MGHDK and SYGVNS. V gave up 4 bases and J gave up 6 bases; unmatched junction bases: 2. CDR3 loop: CASSATGGNEQFF. CDR3 in DNA: TGTGCCAGCAGTGCTACAGGGGGCAATGAGCAGTTCTTC. The entire variable domain, with the rest obtained from reference TRBV25-1 and TRBJ2-1, is as follows: EADIYQTPRYLVIGTGKKITLECSQTMGHDKMYWYQQDPGMELHLIHYSYGVNSTEKGDLSSESTVSRIRTEHFPLTLESARPSHTSQYLCASSATGGNEQFFGPGTRLTVL.

V and J are TRBV10-3 and TRBJ1-1; maybe TRBD1 (6 bases). This CDR3 region has 14 residues. Germline V gene data show CDR1 as ENHRY and CDR2 as SYGVKD. V was cut by 4 bases and J by 1 base, with 10 bases left in between. In DNA, the CDR3 is TGTGCCATCAGTGCCCTGACAGGGAACACTGAAGCTTTCTTT. Protein: CAISALTGNTEAFF.

The chain links TRBV5-5 to TRBJ1-5, with 7 bases matching TRBD1. This CDR3 has 14 residues. CDR1 is SGHKS and CDR2 is YYEKEE in the germline V gene (reference sequence). J lost 2 bases, V lost 5 bases, and 4 bases had no gene match. The DNA for the CDR3 is TGTGCCAGCAGGAAAGGACAGGGCAATCAGCCCCAGCATTTT. It encodes CASRKGQGNQPQHF.

The rearrangement links TRBV7-8 to TRBJ1-6, with D possibly TRBD1 on 5 matching bases. From germline, CDR1 is SGHVS and CDR2 FQNEAQ. CDR3 size: 15 residues. Trimming removed 5 bases at V and 7 bases at J, with 15 bases between. The CDR3 protein is CASSASGFGNSPLHF. CDR3 DNA: TGTGCCAGCAGCGCCTCAGGGTTCGGAAATTCACCCCTCCACTTT.

The chain links TRBV21-1 to TRBJ2-1; the D call TRBD1 from the table was never checked on the DNA. TRBV21-1 is described as a pseudogene. The CDR3 covers 15 residues. The CDR3 sequence is CASSKGTVSYNEQFF. The CDR3 nucleotides read TGTGCCAGCAGCAAGGGGACAGTTTCCTACAATGAGCAGTTCTTC.

V is TRBV7-6 and J is TRBJ2-3; maybe TRBD1 (5 bases). V was trimmed by 6 bases and J by 9 bases, leaving 10 bases between them. Germline-derived CDR1 and CDR2 are SGHVS and FNYEAQ. There are 11 residues in the CDR3. CDR3 sequence (DNA): TGTGCCAGCAGTGAACCAGGGACGCAGTATTTT. Protein sequence: CASSEPGTQYF.

This rearrangement joins TRBV9 to TRBJ1-1, with 10 bases aligning to TRBD1. The CDR3 length is 16 residues. From germline, CDR1 is SGDLS and CDR2 YYNGEE. Germline trimming cut 3 bases from V and 1 base from J; bases unmatched to any gene: 6. The DNA of the CDR3 is TGTGCCAGCAGCGCGAACCGACAGGGGGCGAACACTGAAGCTTTCTTT. Protein product: CASSANRQGANTEAFF.

The J gene is TRBJ1-6, the V gene TRBV11-2; tentative D call: TRBD1 (5 bases). Trimming pared 1 base from V and 0 bases from J, leaving 7 bases between. Germline loops: CDR1 SGHAT, CDR2 FQNNGV. The CDR3 extends over 16 amino acids. DNA of the CDR3: TGTGCCAGCAGCTTAGGACAGAGCTCCTATAATTCACCCCTCCACTTT. Residues: CASSLGQSSYNSPLHF. Complete variable domain (other parts from reference TRBV11-2 and TRBJ1-6): EAGVAQSPRYKIIEKRQSVAFWCNPISGHATLYWYQQILGQGPKLLIQFQNNGVVDDSQLPKDRFSAERLKGVDSTLKIQPAKLEDSAVYLCASSLGQSSYNSPLHFGNGTRLTVT.

Written as DNA, the CDR3 is TGTGCCAGCTCACCACGGCCCGCAACTAATGAAAAACTGTTTTTT. Its protein product is CASSPRPATNEKLFF. The chain employs TRBV18 and TRBJ1-4; unclear D gene. The CDR3 sequence is 15 residues long. Trimming cost V 1 base and J 0 bases, with 6 bases left between them. The germline V gene encodes CDR1 KGHSH and CDR2 LQKENI.

This clone was counted once. The chain couples TRBV5-4 to TRBJ2-3, with TRBD2 identical over 10 bases. This CDR3 has 17 residues. V was clipped by 3 bases and J by 0 bases; unmatched bases: 7. Germline assignment: CDR1 SGHNT and CDR2 YYREEE (reference sequence). The CDR3 loop reads CASSSKGAGGSTDTQYF. The CDR3, as DNA: TGTGCCAGCAGCTCCAAGGGAGCGGGGGGGAGCACAGATACGCAGTATTTT.

In nucleotides, the CDR3 is TGTGCCAGCAGAAGCACAGGGCCGACTGGTGGCTACACCTTC. Protein: CASRSTGPTGGYTF. This rearrangement joins TRBV27 to TRBJ1-2; D is perhaps TRBD1 (6 bases). This CDR3 has 14 residues. V was pared by 6 bases and J by 7 bases, with 18 bases between. Germline V gene sequence: CDR1 MNHEY, CDR2 SMNVEV (reference sequence).

The gene calls are TRBV7-2 and TRBJ1-6; D is unresolved. V was clipped by 2 bases and J by 5 bases, with 10 bases between them. CDR1 SGHTA and CDR2 FQGNSA come from the germline V gene. The CDR3 is 15 amino acids. CDR3 in DNA: TGTGCCAGCAGCTTATACGGCGGAAATAATTCACCCCTCCACTTT. Its translation: CASSLYGGNNSPLHF. The full variable domain, with the rest looked up from reference TRBV7-2 and TRBJ1-6, is GAGVSQSPSNKVTEKGKDVELRCDPISGHTALYWYRQSLGQGLEFLIYFQGNSAPDKSGLPSDRFSAERTGGSVSTLTIQRTQQEDSAVYLCASSLYGGNNSPLHFGNGTRLTVT.

The chain employs TRBV7-8 and TRBJ1-1; TRBD1 agrees at 9 bases. J lost 3 bases, V lost 3 bases, and 5 bases had no gene match. The CDR3 has 15 amino acids. Germline lookup yields CDR1 SGHVS and CDR2 FQNEAQ. The CDR3 DNA reads TGTGCCAGCAGCTTCAATACAGGGGGCCACACTGAAGCTTTCTTT. Amino acid sequence: CASSFNTGGHTEAFF. Using reference TRBV7-8 and TRBJ1-1 for the parts outside the CDR3, the full variable domain is GAGVSQSPRYKVAKRGQDVALRCDPISGHVSLFWYQQALGQGPEFLTYFQNEAQLDKSGLPSDRFFAERPEGSVSTLKIQRTQQEDSAVYLCASSFNTGGHTEAFFGQGTRLTVV.